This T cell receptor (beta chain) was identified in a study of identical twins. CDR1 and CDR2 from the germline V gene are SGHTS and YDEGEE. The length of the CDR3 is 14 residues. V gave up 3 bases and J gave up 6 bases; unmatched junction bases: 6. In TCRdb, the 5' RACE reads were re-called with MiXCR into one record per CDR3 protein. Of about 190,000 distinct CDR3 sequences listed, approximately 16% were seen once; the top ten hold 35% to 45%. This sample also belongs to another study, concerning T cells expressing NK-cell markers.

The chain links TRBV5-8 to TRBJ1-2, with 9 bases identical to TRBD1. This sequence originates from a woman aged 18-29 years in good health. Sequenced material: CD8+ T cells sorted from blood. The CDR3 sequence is CASSSGTGSDGYTF. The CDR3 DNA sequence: TGTGCCAGCAGCTCCGGGACAGGGTCAGATGGCTACACCTTC.